The sequence of this T cell receptor (beta chain) was determined in a study of early T cells in non-severe SARS-CoV-2 infection. As for the study in general: Chains were not paired, and sequencing was done on bulk RNA from unsorted whole blood.

Study-level points and caveats: Anti-spike CD8 responses were favored by VDJdb matching, which missed private and CD4 specificities.

This clonotype occurred a few times. Its antigen is not known. Trimming at V came to 6 bases and at J to 6 bases, leaving 4 bases not matched to a gene. Germline assignment: CDR1 KGHSH and CDR2 LQKENI. CDR3 length: 13 amino acids. Individual cDNA molecules were tagged with unique molecular identifiers. TCRdb redid the calling of the 5' RACE reads with MiXCR, one entry per CDR3 protein. Seen here are around 58,000 distinct CDR3 sequences, less than 5% observed once, and the top ten hold just under 5%. This receptor was taken from an adult who was a healthcare worker with PCR-confirmed SARS-CoV-2 infection or an uninfected control (not recorded which). What was sequenced was whole blood. The genes are TRBV18 and TRBJ2-1; 8 positions agree with TRBD2. CDR3 residues: CASSLGLANEQFF. The CDR3 DNA is TGTGCCAGCTCGCTCGGACTAGCCAATGAGCAGTTCTTC.